The 3 T cell receptor beta chains below all came from one sample that was sequenced in a study of PD-1 blockade in classical Hodgkin lymphoma. Documented time point: newly diagnosed, previously untreated cHL patient sample. Thawed PBMCs were the source of CD4+ T cells, purified by magnetic negative selection. TCRdb keeps only in-frame clones here, not all; method: immunoSEQ multiplex PCR. The sample has about 35,000 clones; roughly 91% are singletons. Sequencing used CD4+ T cells from blood. Receptors were obtained from a human donor with classical Hodgkin lymphoma.

This chain links TRBV7-2 with TRBJ1-1; 11 positions match TRBD1. V lost 1 base and J lost 11; bases outside the gene matches: 9. Germline V CDR1 and CDR2: SGHTA, FQGNSA. The CDR3 sequence is 15 residues long. The CDR3 spells CASSLDGTGGNRAFF. Here the CDR3 DNA reads TGTGCCAGCAGCTTAGACGGGACAGGGGGAAATCGTGCTTTCTTT.

V is TRBV5-1 and J is TRBJ2-1, with D perhaps TRBD2 (7 bases). V was trimmed by 7 bases and J by 4 bases, leaving 24 bases between them. Germline V gives CDR1 SGHRS, CDR2 YFSETQ. This CDR3 is 17 amino acids long. In DNA form, the CDR3 reads TGCGCCAGCGTCGGTGATAGGGGGGGAGCCCTATACAATGAGCAGTTCTTC. This encodes CASVGDRGGALYNEQFF.

J is TRBJ2-6 and V is TRBV2, with no clear D. The length of the CDR3 is 15 residues. V was pared by 8 bases and J by 2 bases, with 13 bases between. Germline CDR1 reads SNHLY; CDR2 reads FYNNEI. The CDR3 spells CASSPLGPGANVLTF. CDR3 DNA: TGTGCCAGCTCCCCATTAGGCCCTGGGGCCAACGTCCTGACTTTC.